This T cell receptor beta chain stems from a study of cytomegalovirus exposure and HLA in healthy donors. Study-level findings and limits: The Asian-associated ancestry cluster reportedly had fewer N-insertions than the approximately 700-donor mean in a later analysis.

The V gene lost 5 bases and the J gene lost 5 bases, with 17 bases spanning the gap. This CDR3 has 14 residues. Germline loops: CDR1 SGHNT, CDR2 YYREEE (reference sequence). Healthy bone marrow donors supplied every sample. This clone was seen a handful of times. Its specificity is not known. Vbeta (60) and Jbeta (13) primers were used in the PCR. Some clones are missing from TCRdb's copy, which holds only in-frame ones; the method was immunoSEQ multiplex PCR. The table includes around 150,000 clones, roughly 71% detected once. The receptor was derived from a male donor in good health and CMV-seropositive. This chain connects TRBV5-4 to TRBJ2-7; TRBD1 might be the D (5 bases). Sequencing input: PBMCs. CDR3 amino acids: CASRKGQGKDEQYF. CDR3 DNA: TGTGCCAGCAGGAAGGGGCAGGGCAAGGACGAGCAGTACTTC.